The table lists the clone carrying this T cell receptor (beta chain) with a few counts. Amplified TCR beta CDR3 regions were obtained using RNA transcripts as template. Second-round multiplex PCR came after a first-round RT-PCR that employed HTBI primers. TCRdb reprocessed the multiplex PCR reads with MiXCR, giving one entry per CDR3 protein. Altogether roughly 410,000 distinct CDR3 sequences are present, roughly 14% being singletons, with the ten largest covering 7%. The data stem from a study of Graves' ophthalmopathy and Graves' hyperthyroidism. The germline gives CDR1 KGHSH, CDR2 LQKENI. V gave up 7 bases and J gave up 7 bases, with 16 bases separating them. The CDR3 consists of 13 residues. If no ophthalmopathy appeared within 18 months of follow-up, hyperthyroidism was termed stable. If patients had other autoimmune diseases, uncontrolled infections, pregnancy or lactation, they were excluded. Orbital computed tomography, thyroid ultrasound, TRAb, serum thyroxine and clinical symptoms formed the basis of diagnosis.

Material for sequencing was peripheral blood. The genes are TRBV18 and TRBJ1-2; no clear D gene. This sequence originates from a woman aged 18 to 35 with stable Graves' hyperthyroidism. In DNA, the CDR3 is TGTGCCAGCTTCTCTCTCTCCACGGCTGGCTACACCTTC. It specifies CASFSLSTAGYTF.